This passage covers 27 T cell receptor beta chains from one sample sequenced in a study of CD8+ T cells in alopecia areata. The treatment was: oral pan-JAK inhibitor, 5-10 mg twice daily. Extracted RNA was reverse transcribed into cDNA, the sequencing template. Profiled with immunoSEQ multiplex PCR; TCRdb holds only in-frame clones, not every one. The sample records some 170,000 clones, roughly 58% being singletons. Sequences were derived from CD4+ T cells sorted from blood, sampled at roughly week 58, from a patient treated with tofacitinib. Receptors originate from a human donor with alopecia areata.

The chain couples TRBV7-8 to TRBJ2-7; TRBD1 agrees at 7 bases. V lost 2 bases and J lost 3; bases outside the gene matches: 7. Germline assignment: CDR1 SGHVS and CDR2 FQNEAQ. This CDR3 region has 15 residues. The CDR3 nucleotides read TGTGCCAGCAGCTTATCTACAGGGGTCTACTACGAGCAGTACTTC. It is translated as CASSLSTGVYYEQYF.

This clone was observed a handful of times. The CDR3 DNA sequence: TGTGCCAGCTCACCGGGAGGGGGAAGGCCCTCCTACAATGAGCAGTTCTTC. The encoded protein is CASSPGGGRPSYNEQFF. The chain employs TRBV18 and TRBJ2-1; tentatively, D is TRBD2 (7 bases). Trimming removed 3 bases from V and 0 bases from J, with 15 bases in between. The V gene's germline CDR1 is KGHSH and CDR2 LQKENI. This CDR3 is built from 17 residues.

This clone showed up just a few times. This chain joins TRBV28 and TRBJ1-6; TRBD1 matches 7 bases. Germline values: CDR1 MDHEN, CDR2 SYDVKM. The CDR3 spans 15 residues. Unmatched junction bases numbered 11, after V lost 8 bases and J lost 7 bases. In DNA form, the CDR3 reads TGTGCCAGCCTAAGGTCGCAGGGGGGGAATTCACCCCTCCACTTT. Amino acid sequence: CASLRSQGGNSPLHF.

V gene TRBV9 combines with J gene TRBJ2-3; 11 nucleotides align to TRBD2. CDR3 length: 18 amino acids. CDR1 and CDR2 (germline): SGDLS, YYNGEE. The trim removed 3 bases at V and 2 bases at J, leaving 11 bases unmatched. The CDR3 reads CASSDLSGGAVPTDTQYF. The CDR3 DNA sequence: TGTGCCAGCAGCGACCTTAGCGGGGGGGCGGTCCCCACAGATACGCAGTATTTT.

The V and J genes are TRBV10-3 and TRBJ2-7; TRBD2 might be the D (5 bases). Trimming cost V 9 bases and J 2 bases, with 20 bases left between them. Germline V gene data show CDR1 as ENHRY and CDR2 as SYGVKD. CDR3 length: 15 residues. The CDR3 is CAIRPQRPNTYEQYF. The CDR3, as DNA: TGTGCCATTCGTCCCCAGCGGCCAAATACCTACGAGCAGTACTTC.

This sequence joins TRBV29-1 and TRBJ1-2; tentatively, D is TRBD1 (5 bases). Germline lookup yields CDR1 SQVTM and CDR2 ANQGSEA. The CDR3 has 12 residues. V lost 3 bases and J lost 8, with 13 bases in between. The CDR3 DNA follows: TGCAGCGTTGAGCGGCGGGACTGGGGCTACACCTTC. As protein: CSVERRDWGYTF.

The chain carries TRBV18 and TRBJ1-1; D gene unclear. The germline gives CDR1 KGHSH, CDR2 LQKENI. The germline V and J ends were trimmed by 3 bases and 2 bases, with 10 bases remaining between them. This CDR3 comprises 14 residues. The CDR3 DNA sequence: TGTGCCAGCTCACCCTTGGGTGAAAACACTGAAGCTTTCTTT. Its translation: CASSPLGENTEAFF. The full variable domain, completed using reference TRBV18 and TRBJ1-1, is NAGVMQNPRHLVRRRGQEARLRCSPMKGHSHVYWYRQLPEEGLKFMVYLQKENIIDESGMPKERFSAEFPKEGPSILRIQQVVRGDSAAYFCASSPLGENTEAFFGQGTRLTVV.

The chain combines TRBV30 with TRBJ2-7, with unresolved D. CDR3 length: 14 residues. CDR1 GTSNPN and CDR2 SVGIG come from the germline V gene (reference sequence). Trimming took off 1 base at V and 5 bases at J, with 15 bases between the two ends. CDR3 coding DNA: TGTGCCTGGAGTGCACCGGGTAGGGAAAACGAGCAGTACTTC. Its protein is CAWSAPGRENEQYF. The full variable domain, rest sourced from reference TRBV30 and TRBJ2-7, is SQTIHQWPATLVQPVGSPLSLECTVEGTSNPNLYWYRQAAGRGLQLLFYSVGIGQISSEVPQNLSASRPQDRQFILSSKKLLLSDSGFYLCAWSAPGRENEQYFGPGTRLTVT.

The V gene is TRBV7-2, the J gene TRBJ1-1, with a possible D match to TRBD1 (5 bases). The V gene's germline CDR1 is SGHTA and CDR2 FQGNSA. The CDR3 runs to 15 residues. V was trimmed by 5 bases and J by 0 bases, leaving 13 bases between them. The CDR3 coding sequence is TGTGCCAGCAGCATAAGACAGAGGATGAACACTGAAGCTTTCTTT. Translating it yields CASSIRQRMNTEAFF.

This clone came up a few times. The chain uses TRBV4-1 and TRBJ2-7; 9 bases are a match to TRBD1. J gave up 6 bases and V 3 bases, and 21 bases lay outside the gene matches. The CDR3 contains 19 residues. The germline V gene has CDR1 MGHRA and CDR2 YSYEKL. The CDR3 here is CASSQFSMETGGPPSEQYF. Written as DNA, the CDR3 is TGCGCCAGCAGCCAGTTCTCGATGGAAACAGGGGGCCCTCCATCCGAGCAGTACTTC.

In its sample, this clone was seen a few times. This rearrangement joins TRBV18 to TRBJ1-2; no clear D. The germline V gene encodes CDR1 KGHSH and CDR2 LQKENI. The V end was cut by 2 bases, the J end by 2 bases, with 18 bases between. CDR3 length: 17 amino acids. The CDR3 protein is CASSPTAARNQNYGYTF. The CDR3 coding sequence is TGTGCCAGCTCACCAACGGCGGCCAGAAACCAAAACTATGGCTACACCTTC.

The chain employs TRBV30 and TRBJ1-6; D perhaps matches TRBD1 (6 bases). Trimming cost V 4 bases and J 0 bases, with 16 bases left between them. This CDR3 comprises 17 residues. The germline V gene encodes CDR1 GTSNPN and CDR2 SVGIG (reference sequence). The CDR3 sequence is CAWTTAGASSYNSPLHF. CDR3 in DNA: TGTGCCTGGACTACTGCAGGGGCGAGCTCCTATAATTCACCCCTCCACTTT.

This chain connects TRBV2 to TRBJ2-7; 9 bases match TRBD1. The CDR3 contains 15 residues. Trimming cost V 7 bases and J 5 bases; bases outside gene matches: 12. The germline V gene encodes CDR1 SNHLY and CDR2 FYNNEI. The CDR3 DNA reads TGTGCCAGCAAAGACACCGGGACAGGGAACGACGAGCAGTACTTC. This codes for CASKDTGTGNDEQYF.

This chain uses TRBV4-2 with TRBJ1-2; TRBD1 is a possible D gene (5 bases). The CDR3 has 15 amino acids. Trimming shortened V by 0 bases and J by 2 bases, and 10 bases separated the two germline ends. CDR1 is LGHNA, CDR2 YNFKEQ, per germline. CDR3 region: CASSQDLRDNYGYTF. For the CDR3, the DNA is TGTGCCAGCAGCCAAGATCTTAGGGACAACTATGGCTACACCTTC.

The chain uses TRBV4-2 and TRBJ2-3, with D maybe TRBD2 (5 bases). Germline CDR1 reads LGHNA; CDR2 reads YNFKEQ. CDR3 size: 14 residues. Between the trimmed V and J ends, which lost 1 base and 0 bases, there was a span of 5 bases. CDR3 protein: CASSQGTSTDTQYF. DNA of the CDR3: TGTGCCAGCAGCCAAGGGACTAGCACAGATACGCAGTATTTT.

This chain links TRBV7-9 with TRBJ1-2; D ambiguous. Trimming left V 5 bases short and J 3 bases short, with 10 bases between. CDR3 length: 13 residues. From germline, CDR1 is SEHNR and CDR2 FQNEAQ (reference sequence). DNA for the CDR3: TGTGCCAGCAGCCCTACCTCGGACTATGGCTACACCTTC. Protein: CASSPTSDYGYTF.

The rearrangement links TRBV30 to TRBJ2-3, with 9 bases that match TRBD2. Looked up from germline, CDR1 is GTSNPN and CDR2 is SVGIG (reference sequence). The CDR3 sequence is 14 residues long. After removal of 2 bases from V and 2 bases from J, the junction contained 2 bases not matched to a gene. CDR3 region: CAWSSGGYTDTQYF. DNA of the CDR3: TGTGCCTGGAGTAGCGGGGGGTACACAGATACGCAGTATTTT.

This chain joins TRBV6-6 and TRBJ1-5, with D maybe TRBD1 (5 bases). V lost 11 bases to trimming and J lost 3 bases, with 17 bases between them. This CDR3 has 14 residues. Germline lookup yields CDR1 MNHNY and CDR2 SVGAGI (reference sequence). CDR3 loop: CAGGGSISNQPQHF. Written as DNA, the CDR3 is TGTGCCGGCGGGGGGTCGATTTCCAATCAGCCCCAGCATTTT.

The rearrangement links TRBV5-1 to TRBJ1-2; D remains unclear. Trimming stripped 4 bases from V and 2 bases from J, with 12 bases between. The CDR3 consists of 14 residues. Germline V lookup: CDR1 SGHRS, CDR2 YFSETQ. In DNA form, the CDR3 reads TGCGCCAGCAGCCGCGATAGTGGGAACTATGGCTACACCTTC. Translation gives CASSRDSGNYGYTF.

V is TRBV30 and J is TRBJ1-2; a possible D gene is TRBD1 (5 bases). Between the trimmed V and J ends, which lost 4 bases and 1 base, there was a span of 13 bases. Germline CDR1 and CDR2: GTSNPN and SVGIG (reference sequence). The CDR3 totals 14 residues. The CDR3, as DNA: TGTGCCTGGAACTCGGGGGGAGGTAACTATGGCTACACCTTC. It codes for CAWNSGGGNYGYTF.

This chain joins TRBV2 and TRBJ2-3; D not certain. This CDR3 is built from 17 residues. CDR1 SNHLY and CDR2 FYNNEI come from the germline V gene. Trimming shortened V by 6 bases and J by 0 bases, and 19 bases separated the two germline ends. This CDR3 is CASRATAAGVSTDTQYF. CDR3 coding DNA: TGTGCCAGCAGAGCCACCGCCGCTGGCGTCAGCACAGATACGCAGTATTTT.

This sequence joins TRBV27 and TRBJ1-2; possible D gene TRBD1, 5 bases. The germline CDR1 and CDR2 sequences are MNHEY and SMNVEV (reference sequence). Trimming removed 0 bases from V and 2 bases from J, with 10 bases in between. The CDR3 totals 15 residues. The CDR3: CASSLSPTGNYGYTF. The DNA for the CDR3 is TGTGCCAGCAGTTTATCCCCCACAGGAAACTATGGCTACACCTTC.

The chain combines TRBV5-1 with TRBJ1-1, with D hard to call. V dropped 4 bases and J dropped 1 base, with 11 bases sitting between them. Germline V gives CDR1 SGHRS, CDR2 YFSETQ. This CDR3 region has 14 residues. CDR3 region: CASSPGISNTEAFF. The CDR3 DNA is TGCGCCAGCAGCCCTGGGATCTCGAACACTGAAGCTTTCTTT.

The rearrangement links TRBV11-2 to TRBJ1-5; 8 nucleotides agree with TRBD1. J gave up 4 bases and V 6 bases, and 8 bases lay outside the gene matches. The CDR3 runs 15 residues. In germline, CDR1 is SGHAT, CDR2 FQNNGV. This chain's CDR3 is CASRQTGQENQPQHF. Here the CDR3 DNA reads TGTGCCAGCAGACAAACGGGACAGGAAAATCAGCCCCAGCATTTT.

This clone has only a few counts. For the CDR3, the DNA is TGCGCCAGCAGCTTGGGCGGTGGGACTAGCGAAGAGACCCAGTACTTC. Protein sequence: CASSLGGGTSEETQYF. The rearrangement links TRBV5-1 to TRBJ2-5; 10 bases agree with TRBD2. Trimming took 0 bases from V and 3 from J; bases not matched to a gene: 5. The CDR3 is 16 residues long. The germline gives CDR1 SGHRS, CDR2 YFSETQ.

This rearrangement joins TRBV5-6 to TRBJ1-4; possible D gene TRBD1, 5 bases. The V end was cut by 0 bases, the J end by 0 bases, with 9 bases between. The CDR3 is made up of 16 amino acids. Per the germline V gene, CDR1 is SGHDT and CDR2 is YYEEEE. This CDR3 is CASSLVQGPTNEKLFF. DNA of the CDR3: TGTGCCAGCAGCTTGGTCCAGGGACCAACTAATGAAAAACTGTTTTTT.

In this sample, this clone turned up a few times. The chain combines TRBV7-9 with TRBJ2-1; D remains unclear. V dropped 3 bases and J dropped 10 bases, with 10 bases sitting between them. Looked up from germline, CDR1 is SEHNR and CDR2 is FQNEAQ (reference sequence). This CDR3 has 12 residues. The CDR3 DNA reads as TGTGCCAGCAGCTTCCGGTCTACGGAGCAGTTCTTC. Its translation is CASSFRSTEQFF.